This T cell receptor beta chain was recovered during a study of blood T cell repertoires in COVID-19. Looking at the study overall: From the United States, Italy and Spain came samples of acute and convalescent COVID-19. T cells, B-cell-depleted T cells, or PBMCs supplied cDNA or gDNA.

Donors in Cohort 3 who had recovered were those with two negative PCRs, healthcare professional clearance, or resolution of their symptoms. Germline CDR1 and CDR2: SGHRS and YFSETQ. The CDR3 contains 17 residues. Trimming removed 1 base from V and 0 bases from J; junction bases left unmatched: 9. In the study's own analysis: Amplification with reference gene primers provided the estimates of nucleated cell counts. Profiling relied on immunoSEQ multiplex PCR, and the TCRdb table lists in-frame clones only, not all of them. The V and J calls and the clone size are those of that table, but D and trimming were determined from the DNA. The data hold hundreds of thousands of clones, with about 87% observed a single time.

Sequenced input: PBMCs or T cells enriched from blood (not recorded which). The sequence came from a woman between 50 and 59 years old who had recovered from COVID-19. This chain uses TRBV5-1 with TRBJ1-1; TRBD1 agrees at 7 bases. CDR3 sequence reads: CASSLRENRGLNTEAFF. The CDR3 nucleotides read TGCGCCAGCAGCTTGAGGGAAAACAGGGGATTGAACACTGAAGCTTTCTTT.